This T cell receptor beta chain was captured in a study of T-cell reconstitution after alpha-beta-depleted transplantation in children. Regarding the study as a whole: Diversity and T-cell counts at one year after transplant derived mostly from new T cells. Two months or so post-transplant, alpha-beta T cells reportedly derived from several hundred expanded graft clones. Some patients owed their high day-60 TCRbeta diversity to surviving recipient T cells and thymic progenitors.

As for this clonotype: What it recognizes is unknown.

A TCRbeta library incorporating unique molecular identifiers was prepared. TCRdb analysed the PCR reads with MiXCR anew, one entry per CDR3 protein. This table holds 200,000 to 250,000 distinct CDR3 sequences, about 26% found once. Trimming left V 0 bases short and J 4 bases short, with 14 bases between. Germline V CDR1 and CDR2: SGHRS, YFSETQ. This CDR3 is built from 16 residues. The sample was PBMCs, taken before TCRalphabeta/CD19-depleted stem cell transplant. The clonotype originates from a girl between 2 and 10 years old with Fanconi anemia, due to receive a stem cell transplant. The chain couples TRBV5-1 to TRBJ2-1; D is undetermined. The CDR3 loop reads CASSLASGPPYNEQFF. The CDR3 bases are TGCGCCAGCAGCTTGGCATCTGGACCTCCTTACAATGAGCAGTTCTTC.